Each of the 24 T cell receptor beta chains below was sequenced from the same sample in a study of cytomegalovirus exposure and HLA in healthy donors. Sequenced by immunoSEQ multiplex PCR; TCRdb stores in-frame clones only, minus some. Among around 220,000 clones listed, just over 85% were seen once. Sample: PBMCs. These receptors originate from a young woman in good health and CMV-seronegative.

The DNA for the CDR3 is TGTGCCAGCAGGGCGGGACTAGCGGGAGGGGAGCTGTTTTTT. Translation gives CASRAGLAGGELFF. V gene TRBV11-2 combines with J gene TRBJ2-2; 13 bases are shared with TRBD2. The germline CDR1 and CDR2 sequences are SGHAT and FQNNGV. The ends lost 6 bases at V and 8 bases at J; junction bases unmatched: 3. The length of the CDR3 is 14 residues. Full variable domain (rest looked up from reference TRBV11-2 and TRBJ2-2): EAGVAQSPRYKIIEKRQSVAFWCNPISGHATLYWYQQILGQGPKLLIQFQNNGVVDDSQLPKDRFSAERLKGVDSTLKIQPAKLEDSAVYLCASRAGLAGGELFFGEGSRLTVL.

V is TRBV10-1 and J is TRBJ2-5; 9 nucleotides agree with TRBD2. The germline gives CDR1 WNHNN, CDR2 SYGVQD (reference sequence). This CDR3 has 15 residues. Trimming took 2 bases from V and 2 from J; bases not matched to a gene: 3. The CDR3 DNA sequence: TGCGCCAGCAGTGAGGCTAGCGGGGATCAAGAGACCCAGTACTTC. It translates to CASSEASGDQETQYF.

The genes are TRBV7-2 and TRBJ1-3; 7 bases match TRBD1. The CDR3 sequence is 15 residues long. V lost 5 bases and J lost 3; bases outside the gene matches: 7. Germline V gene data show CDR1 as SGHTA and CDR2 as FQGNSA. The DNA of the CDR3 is TGTGCCAGCAGCCTACTCGGGACAGTTGGAAACACCATATATTTT. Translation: CASSLLGTVGNTIYF.

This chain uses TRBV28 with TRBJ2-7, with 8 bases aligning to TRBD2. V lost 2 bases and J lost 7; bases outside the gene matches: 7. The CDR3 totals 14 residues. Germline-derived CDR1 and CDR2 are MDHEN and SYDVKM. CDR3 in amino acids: CASSLRGLAAEQYF. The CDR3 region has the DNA TGTGCCAGCAGTTTAAGAGGACTAGCAGCTGAGCAGTACTTC. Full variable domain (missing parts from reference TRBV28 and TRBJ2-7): DVKVTQSSRYLVKRTGEKVFLECVQDMDHENMFWYRQDPGLGLRLIYFSYDVKMKEKGDIPEGYSVSREKKERFSLILESASTNQTSMYLCASSLRGLAAEQYFGPGTRLTVT.

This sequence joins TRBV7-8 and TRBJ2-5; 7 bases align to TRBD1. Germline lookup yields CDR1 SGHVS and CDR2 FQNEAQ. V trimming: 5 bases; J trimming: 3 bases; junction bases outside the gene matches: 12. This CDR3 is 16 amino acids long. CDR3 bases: TGTGCCAGCAGCGAGAAGACAGGGTACGTCAAAGAGACCCAGTACTTC. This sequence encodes CASSEKTGYVKETQYF.

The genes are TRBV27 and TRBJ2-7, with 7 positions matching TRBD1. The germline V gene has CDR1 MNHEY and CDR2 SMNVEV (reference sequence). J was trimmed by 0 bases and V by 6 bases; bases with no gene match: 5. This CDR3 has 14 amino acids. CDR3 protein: CASSTGASSYEQYF. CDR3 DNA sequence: TGTGCCAGCAGCACAGGGGCCTCCTCCTACGAGCAGTACTTC.

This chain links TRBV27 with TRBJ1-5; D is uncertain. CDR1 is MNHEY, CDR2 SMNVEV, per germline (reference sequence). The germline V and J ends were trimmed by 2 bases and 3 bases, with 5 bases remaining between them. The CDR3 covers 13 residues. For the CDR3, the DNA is TGTGCCAGCAGTTTAGAGTACAATCAGCCCCAGCATTTT. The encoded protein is CASSLEYNQPQHF.

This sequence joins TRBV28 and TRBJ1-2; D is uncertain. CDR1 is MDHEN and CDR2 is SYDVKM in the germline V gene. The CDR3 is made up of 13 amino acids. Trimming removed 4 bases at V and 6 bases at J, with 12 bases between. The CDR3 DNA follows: TGTGCCAGCAGTTCTGCAGTACTAAATGGCTACACCTTC. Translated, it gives CASSSAVLNGYTF.

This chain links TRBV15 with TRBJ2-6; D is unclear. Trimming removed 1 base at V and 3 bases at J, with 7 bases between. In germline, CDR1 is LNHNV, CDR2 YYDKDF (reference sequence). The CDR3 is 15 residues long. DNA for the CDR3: TGTGCCACCAGCAGAGCCGGGTATGGGGCCAACGTCCTGACTTTC. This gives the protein CATSRAGYGANVLTF.

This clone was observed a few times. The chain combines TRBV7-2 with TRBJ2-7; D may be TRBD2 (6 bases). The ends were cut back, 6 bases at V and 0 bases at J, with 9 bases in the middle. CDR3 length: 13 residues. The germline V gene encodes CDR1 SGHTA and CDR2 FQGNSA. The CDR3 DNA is TGTGCCAGCAGTTCTAGCGCCTCCTACGAGCAGTACTTC. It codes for CASSSSASYEQYF.

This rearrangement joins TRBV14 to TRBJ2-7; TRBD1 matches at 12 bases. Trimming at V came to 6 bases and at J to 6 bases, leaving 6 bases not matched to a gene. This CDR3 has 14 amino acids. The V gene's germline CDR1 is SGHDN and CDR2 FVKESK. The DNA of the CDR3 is TGTGCCAGCAGGCTACGGGACAGGGGGCTCGAGCAGTACTTC. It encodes CASRLRDRGLEQYF.

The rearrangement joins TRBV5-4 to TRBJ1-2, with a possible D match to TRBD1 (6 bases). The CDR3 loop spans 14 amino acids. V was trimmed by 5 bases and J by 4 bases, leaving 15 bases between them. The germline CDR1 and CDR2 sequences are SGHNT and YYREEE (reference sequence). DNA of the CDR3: TGTGCCAGCAGGCGGGAGGGGGGGAGCTATGGCTACACCTTC. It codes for CASRREGGSYGYTF.

The CDR3 coding sequence is TGTGCCAGCAGTTTGACTAGCGGTCAAGAGACCCAGTACTTC. This encodes CASSLTSGQETQYF. This chain uses TRBV27 with TRBJ2-5, with 9 nucleotides matching TRBD2. The germline V gene has CDR1 MNHEY and CDR2 SMNVEV (reference sequence). V lost 3 bases and J lost 2; bases outside the gene matches: 1. The CDR3 has 14 residues.

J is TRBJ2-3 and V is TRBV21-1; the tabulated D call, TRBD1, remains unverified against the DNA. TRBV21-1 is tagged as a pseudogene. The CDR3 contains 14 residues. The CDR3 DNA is TGTGCCAGCAGTACATTAAGTCCCGAAGATACGCAGTATTTT. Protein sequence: CASSTLSPEDTQYF.

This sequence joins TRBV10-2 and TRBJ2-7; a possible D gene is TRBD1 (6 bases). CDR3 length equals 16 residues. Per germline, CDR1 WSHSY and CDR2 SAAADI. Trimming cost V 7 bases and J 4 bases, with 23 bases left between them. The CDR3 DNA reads TGCGCCAGCACACACCCGGGGCAGGGGAGCGCTTACGAGCAGTACTTC. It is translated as CASTHPGQGSAYEQYF.

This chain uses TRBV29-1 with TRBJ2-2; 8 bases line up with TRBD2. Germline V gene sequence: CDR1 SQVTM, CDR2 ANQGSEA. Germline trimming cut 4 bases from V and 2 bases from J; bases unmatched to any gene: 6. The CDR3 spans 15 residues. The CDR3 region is CSVVAGGRNTGELFF. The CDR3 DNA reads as TGCAGCGTTGTGGCGGGAGGTAGAAACACCGGGGAGCTGTTTTTT.

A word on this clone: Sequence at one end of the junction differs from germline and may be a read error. This CDR3 reads CVSSLEGLRQGSDEQYF. The CDR3 region has the DNA TGCGTCAGCAGCTTGGAGGGGCTGCGACAGGGGTCCGACGAGCAGTACTTC. The chain employs TRBV5-1 and TRBJ2-7, with TRBD1 matching over 8 bases. CDR3 length equals 17 residues. Germline V gene sequence: CDR1 SGHRS, CDR2 YFSETQ.

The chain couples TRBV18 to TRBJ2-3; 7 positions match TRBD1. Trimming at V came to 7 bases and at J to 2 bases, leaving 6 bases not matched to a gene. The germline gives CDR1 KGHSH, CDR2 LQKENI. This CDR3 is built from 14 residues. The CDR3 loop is CASFTQGLTDTQYF. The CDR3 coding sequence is TGTGCCAGCTTTACACAGGGGCTCACAGATACGCAGTATTTT. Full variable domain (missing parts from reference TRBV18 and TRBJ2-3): NAGVMQNPRHLVRRRGQEARLRCSPMKGHSHVYWYRQLPEEGLKFMVYLQKENIIDESGMPKERFSAEFPKEGPSILRIQQVVRGDSAAYFCASFTQGLTDTQYFGPGTRLTVL.

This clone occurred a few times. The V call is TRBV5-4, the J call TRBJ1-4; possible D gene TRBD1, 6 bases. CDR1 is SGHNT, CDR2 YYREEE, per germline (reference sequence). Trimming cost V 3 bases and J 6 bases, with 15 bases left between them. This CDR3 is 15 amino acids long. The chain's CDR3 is CASSWEGHIDEKLFF. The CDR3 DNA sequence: TGTGCCAGCAGCTGGGAGGGACATATCGATGAAAAACTGTTTTTT.

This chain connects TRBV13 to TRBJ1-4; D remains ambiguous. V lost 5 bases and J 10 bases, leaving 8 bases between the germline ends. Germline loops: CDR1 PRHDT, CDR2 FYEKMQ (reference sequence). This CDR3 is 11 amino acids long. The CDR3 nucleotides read TGTGCCAGCAGCACCCGCGGAAAACTGTTTTTT. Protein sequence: CASSTRGKLFF.

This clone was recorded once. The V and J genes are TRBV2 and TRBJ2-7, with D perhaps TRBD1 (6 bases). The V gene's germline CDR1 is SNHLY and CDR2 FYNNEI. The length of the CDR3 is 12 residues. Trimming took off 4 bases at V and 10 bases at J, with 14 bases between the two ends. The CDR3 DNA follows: TGTGCCAGCAGTGCTATGGACAGCATCCAGTACTTC. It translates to CASSAMDSIQYF.

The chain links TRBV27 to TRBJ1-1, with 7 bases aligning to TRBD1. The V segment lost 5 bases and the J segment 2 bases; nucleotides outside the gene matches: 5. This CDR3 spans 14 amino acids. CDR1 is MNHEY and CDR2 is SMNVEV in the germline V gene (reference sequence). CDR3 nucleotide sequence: TGTGCCAGCAGTCTCGGGACAGCAAACACTGAAGCTTTCTTT. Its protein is CASSLGTANTEAFF.

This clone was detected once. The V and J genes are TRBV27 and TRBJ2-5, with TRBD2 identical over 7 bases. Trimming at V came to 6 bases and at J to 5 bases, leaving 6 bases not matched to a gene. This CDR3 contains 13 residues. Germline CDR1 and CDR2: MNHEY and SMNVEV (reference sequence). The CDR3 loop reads CASSHTAGETQYF. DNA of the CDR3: TGTGCCAGCAGCCACACAGCGGGGGAGACCCAGTACTTC.

CDR3 coding DNA: TGCAGCGAGTCCTTAGCGGGGAGATCCTACAATGAGCAGTTCTTC. This gives the protein CSESLAGRSYNEQFF. The V and J genes are TRBV29-1 and TRBJ2-1, with 8 bases fitting TRBD2. In germline, CDR1 is SQVTM, CDR2 ANQGSEA. The CDR3 runs to 15 residues. V was pared by 7 bases and J by 1 base, with 9 bases of the junction left unmatched.